Below are 27 T cell receptor beta chains sequenced from a single sample in a study of control samples from healthy donors and cancer patients. TCRdb's copy holds only in-frame clones and misses some; the assay was immunoSEQ multiplex PCR. The sample has 130,000 or so clones, approximately 92% seen once; the top ten hold under 3%. Source material: blood. These receptors were collected from a middle-aged man in good health.

The J gene is TRBJ1-1, the V gene TRBV16; D might be TRBD1 (5 bases). The CDR3 consists of 17 residues. Germline V gene sequence: CDR1 KGHSY, CDR2 FQNENV. The germline V and J ends were trimmed by 2 bases and 5 bases, with 21 bases remaining between them. CDR3 nucleotides: TGTGCCAGCAGCCAAGCCCACCTCACGGGGCGCGGGACTGAAGCTTTCTTT. It codes for CASSQAHLTGRGTEAFF. Full variable domain (missing parts from reference TRBV16 and TRBJ1-1): GEEVAQTPKHLVRGEGQKAKLYCAPIKGHSYVFWYQQVLKNEFKFLISFQNENVFDETGMPKERFSAKCLPNSPCSLEIQATKLEDSAVYFCASSQAHLTGRGTEAFFGQGTRLTVV.

This CDR3 reads CASSRTGNQPQHF. The CDR3, as DNA: TGTGCCAGCAGTAGGACAGGGAATCAGCCCCAGCATTTT. This chain uses TRBV12-3 or TRBV12-4 with TRBJ1-5, with 8 bases fitting TRBD1. CDR3 size: 13 residues. J gave up 4 bases and V 5 bases, and 1 base lay outside the gene matches.

Note on this clone: Mismatch with germline at one junction end may stem from a read error. The chain combines TRBV5-6 with TRBJ1-2; TRBD1 aligns across 10 bases. Per germline, CDR1 SGHDT and CDR2 YYEEEE. The CDR3 length is 15 residues. CDR3 coding DNA: TGTGCCAACAGCTTGGACAGGGGGGCTAACTATGGCTACACCTTC. It codes for CANSLDRGANYGYTF.

This clone was counted once. Additional DNA sequences in this sample encode the identical CDR3. The rearrangement joins TRBV11-2 to TRBJ2-5, with D possibly TRBD1 on 6 matching bases. Deletions cut 5 bases from V and 9 bases from J, with 19 bases between. This CDR3 is built from 14 residues. Germline V CDR1 and CDR2: SGHAT, FQNNGV. This CDR3 is CASSTTGQGFAQYF. The CDR3 DNA is TGTGCCAGCAGCACCACGGGGCAGGGGTTTGCCCAGTACTTC.

V usage is TRBV5-6 and J usage is TRBJ1-6, with 7 bases aligning to TRBD1. CDR3 length equals 15 residues. Germline loops: CDR1 SGHDT, CDR2 YYEEEE. V was pared by 0 bases and J by 10 bases, with 7 bases of the junction left unmatched. The CDR3 reads CASSLVQGESSPLHF. For the CDR3, the DNA is TGTGCCAGCAGCTTGGTTCAGGGGGAGAGCTCACCCCTCCACTTT.

This sequence joins TRBV9 and TRBJ2-2; 8 bases are shared with TRBD2. The CDR3 loop spans 14 amino acids. CDR1 SGDLS and CDR2 YYNGEE come from the germline V gene. V shed 0 bases, J shed 6 bases, and the junction held 1 base outside the gene matches. The CDR3 nucleotides read TGTGCCAGCAGCGTAGCGGGGGGGCCCGGGGAGCTGTTTTTT. This translates into CASSVAGGPGELFF.

This chain links TRBV9 with TRBJ1-4; D gene unclear. Trimming cost V 0 bases and J 8 bases, with 8 bases left between them. Germline loops: CDR1 SGDLS, CDR2 YYNGEE. This CDR3 region has 13 residues. The CDR3: CASSVVSGEKLFF. CDR3 DNA sequence: TGTGCCAGCAGCGTAGTATCTGGGGAAAAACTGTTTTTT.

The rearrangement links TRBV7-2 to TRBJ1-3; D gene ambiguous. The germline gives CDR1 SGHTA, CDR2 FQGNSA. The ends were cut back, 5 bases at V and 0 bases at J, with 8 bases in the middle. This CDR3 contains 14 residues. In nucleotides, the CDR3 is TGTGCCAGCAGCGCCCGGGACTCTGGAAACACCATATATTTT. Translation: CASSARDSGNTIYF. The whole variable domain, filled in from reference TRBV7-2 and TRBJ1-3, reads GAGVSQSPSNKVTEKGKDVELRCDPISGHTALYWYRQSLGQGLEFLIYFQGNSAPDKSGLPSDRFSAERTGGSVSTLTIQRTQQEDSAVYLCASSARDSGNTIYFGEGSWLTVV.

The chain uses TRBV9 and TRBJ2-7, with D tentatively TRBD1 (5 bases). V shed 0 bases and J shed 5 bases, with 15 bases lying between them. CDR1 is SGDLS and CDR2 is YYNGEE in the germline V gene. The CDR3 consists of 15 residues. CDR3 loop: CASSVGQGLGHEQYF. The CDR3 nucleotides are TGTGCCAGCAGCGTAGGTCAGGGTCTCGGTCACGAGCAGTACTTC.

There are a few counts of this clone. The rearrangement links TRBV2 to TRBJ2-5, with 7 bases fitting TRBD2. Losses at the gene ends were 8 bases for V and 5 bases for J; bases not matched to a gene: 8. CDR1 SNHLY and CDR2 FYNNEI come from the germline V gene. The CDR3 is 13 residues long. CDR3 sequence: CASQRGTGETQYF. The CDR3 DNA reads as TGTGCCAGCCAGCGGGGAACAGGCGAGACCCAGTACTTC.

The chain links TRBV3-1 (or the pseudogene TRBV3-2) to TRBJ2-2, with 7 bases that match TRBD2. J gave up 7 bases and V 5 bases, and 4 bases lay outside the gene matches. The CDR3 spans 13 residues. The germline gives CDR1 LGHDT, CDR2 YNNKEL (reference sequence). This chain's CDR3 is CASSWDYRGELFF. CDR3 bases: TGTGCCAGCAGCTGGGACTACCGCGGGGAGCTGTTTTTT.

This chain uses TRBV4-1 with TRBJ1-4; D is undetermined. This CDR3 has 14 amino acids. Per germline, CDR1 MGHRA and CDR2 YSYEKL. The V and J ends lost 0 bases and 4 bases respectively, with 6 bases between them. The DNA for the CDR3 is TGCGCCAGCAGCCAAGACAGTGTTAATGAAAAACTGTTTTTT. As protein: CASSQDSVNEKLFF.

V gene TRBV9 combines with J gene TRBJ2-5; 9 nucleotides line up with TRBD2. Germline lookup yields CDR1 SGDLS and CDR2 YYNGEE. V trimming: 4 bases; J trimming: 1 base; junction bases outside the gene matches: 5. This CDR3 has 15 residues. The CDR3 region is CASSISGGTQETQYF. The DNA of the CDR3 is TGTGCCAGCAGCATTAGCGGGGGCACCCAAGAGACCCAGTACTTC. Full variable domain (remainder filled in from reference TRBV9 and TRBJ2-5): DSGVTQTPKHLITATGQRVTLRCSPRSGDLSVYWYQQSLDQGLQFLIQYYNGEERAKGNILERFSAQQFPDLHSELNLSSLELGDSALYFCASSISGGTQETQYFGPGTRLLVL.

This sequence joins TRBV18 and TRBJ2-1; D call uncertain. The CDR3 runs to 16 residues. Germline CDR1 is KGHSH and CDR2 is LQKENI. The V end lost 4 bases, the J end lost 2 bases, and 15 bases lay between the germline ends. CDR3 sequence reads: CASSRLTPGAYNEQFF. In DNA form, the CDR3 reads TGTGCCAGCTCACGCCTGACCCCGGGCGCCTACAATGAGCAGTTCTTC. The full variable domain, rest sourced from reference TRBV18 and TRBJ2-1, is NAGVMQNPRHLVRRRGQEARLRCSPMKGHSHVYWYRQLPEEGLKFMVYLQKENIIDESGMPKERFSAEFPKEGPSILRIQQVVRGDSAAYFCASSRLTPGAYNEQFFGPGTRLTVL.

This chain connects TRBV7-2 to TRBJ1-2; 9 bases agree with TRBD1. The CDR3 runs to 15 residues. V lost 5 bases and J lost 4; bases outside the gene matches: 8. Germline lookup yields CDR1 SGHTA and CDR2 FQGNSA. The CDR3, as DNA: TGTGCCAGCAGCCCTAGGACAGGGGAGGGCTATGGCTACACCTTC. Protein product: CASSPRTGEGYGYTF. Together with reference TRBV7-2 and TRBJ1-2, the CDR3 gives the full variable domain: GAGVSQSPSNKVTEKGKDVELRCDPISGHTALYWYRQSLGQGLEFLIYFQGNSAPDKSGLPSDRFSAERTGGSVSTLTIQRTQQEDSAVYLCASSPRTGEGYGYTFGSGTRLTVV.

The chain is built from TRBV15 and TRBJ1-2; D gene ambiguous. The CDR3 runs 11 residues. Trimming cost V 0 bases and J 6 bases, with 2 bases left between them. From germline, CDR1 is LNHNV and CDR2 YYDKDF (reference sequence). In DNA form, the CDR3 reads TGTGCCACCAGCAGAGATGATGGCTACACCTTC. Amino acid sequence: CATSRDDGYTF.

The chain links TRBV3-1 (or the pseudogene TRBV3-2) to TRBJ1-2; D is ambiguous. In germline, CDR1 is LGHDT, CDR2 YNNKEL (reference sequence). The CDR3 spans 12 residues. The ends were cut back, 4 bases at V and 7 bases at J, with 10 bases in the middle. CDR3 loop: CASSLKAGGYTF. The CDR3 nucleotides read TGTGCCAGCAGCCTTAAGGCGGGTGGCTACACCTTC.

The rearrangement links TRBV2 to TRBJ2-5; tentatively, D is TRBD2 (5 bases). Germline V CDR1 and CDR2: SNHLY, FYNNEI. The CDR3 is made up of 14 amino acids. With 5 bases removed from V and 6 bases from J, the gap between germline ends came to 16 bases. The CDR3 region is CASSPSQRGQTQYF. The CDR3 region has the DNA TGTGCCAGCAGTCCTAGCCAACGGGGTCAGACCCAGTACTTC.

The chain employs TRBV10-3 and TRBJ1-4; D is uncertain. CDR1 is ENHRY, CDR2 SYGVKD, per germline. Trimming stripped 1 base from V and 0 bases from J, with 6 bases between. The CDR3 sequence is 15 residues long. In DNA, the CDR3 is TGTGCCATCAGTGAGTTTCTGGCAACTAATGAAAAACTGTTTTTT. Protein: CAISEFLATNEKLFF.

Written as DNA, the CDR3 is TGTGCCAGCACTACCCCCCGGGGCTCCTACGAGCAGTACTTC. Protein sequence: CASTTPRGSYEQYF. This rearrangement joins TRBV6-5 to TRBJ2-7, with D possibly TRBD2 on 5 matching bases. The CDR3 is 14 amino acids. Between the trimmed V and J ends, which lost 7 bases and 0 bases, there was a span of 13 bases. CDR1 is MNHEY and CDR2 is SVGAGI in the germline V gene.

This clone occurred once. V usage is TRBV28 and J usage is TRBJ1-1, with TRBD1 matching 8 bases. Unmatched junction bases numbered 11, after V lost 5 bases and J lost 6 bases. Germline lookup yields CDR1 MDHEN and CDR2 SYDVKM. This CDR3 contains 15 residues. The CDR3 DNA is TGTGCCAGCAGTGCATACGGACAGGGCAAGCCTGAAGCTTTCTTT. Its protein product is CASSAYGQGKPEAFF.

The CDR3 reads CSVGGPAGTEAFF. The CDR3 region has the DNA TGCAGCGTTGGCGGACCGGCGGGCACTGAAGCTTTCTTT. This chain links TRBV29-1 with TRBJ1-1; no clear D gene. The CDR3 runs to 13 residues. In germline, CDR1 is SQVTM, CDR2 ANQGSEA. V lost 4 bases and J 4 bases, leaving 13 bases between the germline ends.

V and J are TRBV10-1 and TRBJ2-1, with no clear D. The CDR3 covers 13 residues. CDR1 is WNHNN and CDR2 is SYGVQD in the germline V gene (reference sequence). Deletions cut 3 bases from V and 12 bases from J, with 15 bases between. Written as DNA, the CDR3 is TGCGCCAGCAGTGACCCGTCGACACAAACGCAGTTCTTC. Translating gives CASSDPSTQTQFF.

The chain links TRBV2 to TRBJ2-7, with D possibly called TRBD1 or TRBD2 (6 bases each). The CDR3 totals 14 residues. Trimming pared 3 bases from V and 3 bases from J, leaving 12 bases between. Germline loops: CDR1 SNHLY, CDR2 FYNNEI. Here the CDR3 DNA reads TGTGCCAGCAGTGACGGGGGCGCCGGCTACGAGCAGTACTTC. As protein: CASSDGGAGYEQYF. Full variable domain (missing parts from reference TRBV2 and TRBJ2-7): EPEVTQTPSHQVTQMGQEVILRCVPISNHLYFYWYRQILGQKVEFLVSFYNNEISEKSEIFDDQFSVERPDGSNFTLKIRSTKLEDSAMYFCASSDGGAGYEQYFGPGTRLTVT.

The V and J genes are TRBV5-4 and TRBJ2-3, with D unresolved. The V end lost 2 bases, the J end lost 8 bases, and 6 bases lay between the germline ends. Germline lookup yields CDR1 SGHNT and CDR2 YYREEE (reference sequence). The CDR3 has 11 residues. The CDR3 nucleotides read TGTGCCAGCAGCTTAGGCGGTACGCAGTATTTT. Translated: CASSLGGTQYF.

The rearrangement joins TRBV4-1 to TRBJ2-3; tentative D call: TRBD2 (7 bases). CDR1 is MGHRA, CDR2 YSYEKL, per germline. With 1 base removed from V and 1 base from J, the gap between germline ends came to 12 bases. This CDR3 is 16 amino acids long. The CDR3 DNA sequence: TGCGCCAGCAGCCAAGGGGGGGGCTCAGGCACAGATACGCAGTATTTT. It is translated as CASSQGGGSGTDTQYF.

This chain joins TRBV4-2 and TRBJ2-1; 9 positions match TRBD2. Unmatched junction bases numbered 8, after V lost 0 bases and J lost 8 bases. This CDR3 comprises 16 residues. Germline V gives CDR1 LGHNA, CDR2 YNFKEQ. The CDR3 spells CASSQDAGGVGYEQFF. In nucleotides, the CDR3 is TGTGCCAGCAGCCAAGATGCGGGGGGGGTGGGTTATGAGCAGTTCTTC.